This T cell receptor beta chain was sequenced in a study of Graves' ophthalmopathy and Graves' hyperthyroidism (dated by TCRdb to 2016 to 2019). Some background on the complete study: Peripheral blood was collected before any treatment was given, at the time of initial diagnosis. To tell Graves' ophthalmopathy apart from Graves' hyperthyroidism, and to predict which patients would progress to ophthalmopathy, the study relied on TCR beta repertoire signatures. In total, 135 blood samples were TCR-sequenced: fewer than 50 ophthalmopathy, under 85 hyperthyroidism and roughly 17 hyperthyroidism-to-ophthalmopathy patients. To explore V-J signatures that separate ophthalmopathy from hyperthyroidism, a discovery set of 95 to 100 patients was enrolled, consisting of approximately 45 with ophthalmopathy and roughly 57 with stable hyperthyroidism. The independent validation cohort included under 20 hyperthyroidism patients plus 17 patients who later progressed from hyperthyroidism to ophthalmopathy. In about 6 hyperthyroidism patients, T-cell repertoires of thyroid tissue and blood were compared. Following sampling, methimazole starting at 30 mg daily was administered to hyperthyroidism patients, and high-dose intravenous methylprednisolone was administered to ophthalmopathy patients.

For repertoire sequencing, the TCR beta CDR3 regions were amplified from RNA transcripts. The first round was an RT-PCR using HTBI primers with the Qiagen OneStep RT-PCR kit, and this first round was followed by a second-round multiplex PCR, then size selection and purification. Libraries were sequenced paired-end with 100 bp reads on an Illumina HiSeq2000. The paper's data handling went like this. SOAPnuke was used to process the reads, throwing out any read that had adapters, had uncalled bases, had a mean Phred below 15, or lacked an exact constant-primer or identifier match. COPE v1.2.5 was used to merge the high-quality paired reads. Unique nucleotide sequences were defined as clonotypes and aligned to IMGT TRB V, D and J references using MiTCR v1.1. Only V-J combinations with frequency above 0.0001 were analysed, covering 99.2% of repertoires. For each V-J combination, a TCR clonal expansion and chaos score was defined as the ratio of F50 clonal expansion to chaos observed in the TCRdist matrix. Welch's t-statistics and random forest were used to reduce the features to approximately 13 V-J combinations, which were then used as input to a naive Bayes classifier. The Morisita-Horn index was used to measure how similar the thyroid and blood repertoires were. The public reads were reprocessed in TCRdb via fastp at Q25 and MiXCR, keeping in-frame beta chains. Each entry is one CDR3 protein sequence, shown with its most common DNA and genes. The V and J calls here are based on TCRdb, not the publication. Across this sample there are 400,000 or so distinct CDR3 sequences, with roughly 15% seen only once. The ten largest account for 2% to 3% of the sample.

A patient counted as having stable hyperthyroidism if there was no progression to ophthalmopathy within 18 months of follow-up. Patients with hyperthyroidism were aged 18 to 65 years, had been newly diagnosed, and had a disease duration of less than 2 months. Anyone with other autoimmune diseases, uncontrolled infections, pregnancy or lactation was excluded from the study. Diagnosis was based on clinical symptoms, serum thyroxine, TRAb, thyroid ultrasound and orbital computed tomography. PBMCs were isolated from 8 to 10 ml of fresh peripheral blood by Ficoll-Paque density gradient centrifugation. Total RNA was extracted with Trizol reagent and quality-checked on an Agilent 2100 Bioanalyzer. Findings and caveats that apply to the study as a whole: Most expanded thyroid clonotypes with frequency above 0.001 were also detected in blood, suggesting blood repertoires may reflect the thyroid immune response. In validation, the model predicted ophthalmopathy progression with more than 55% sensitivity and 72.22% specificity; some 13 predicted patients were CT-confirmed with GO in a median of around 6 months. The 13-signature model separated ophthalmopathy from stable hyperthyroidism with approximately 90% sensitivity and almost 84% specificity in cross-validation, and 80%/75% in the test set. Sample size was not predetermined statistically, and investigators were not blinded to group allocation.

The CDR3 goes from the cysteine to the phenylalanine over 15 residues. Only the CDR3 part of the read is kept: 45 bases, read in frame from the first base. For CDR1 and CDR2, the germline V gene lists MDHEN and SYDVKM. V is cut back by 5 bases and J by 7 bases, with 11 bases in the junction unmatched. This clonotype was detected ten times or more. Its binding antigen is unknown. Base qualities are not provided; no much larger clone lies one nucleotide away. The chain was built from TRBV28 and TRBJ2-7, with 10 bases matching TRBD1. This clonotype originated in an adult woman with stable Graves' hyperthyroidism. The sequencing sample was made of peripheral blood. CDR3 sequence: CASSPTGTGVREQYF. At the DNA level, the sequence is TGTGCCAGCAGTCCGACCGGGACAGGGGTGAGAGAGCAGTACTTC.